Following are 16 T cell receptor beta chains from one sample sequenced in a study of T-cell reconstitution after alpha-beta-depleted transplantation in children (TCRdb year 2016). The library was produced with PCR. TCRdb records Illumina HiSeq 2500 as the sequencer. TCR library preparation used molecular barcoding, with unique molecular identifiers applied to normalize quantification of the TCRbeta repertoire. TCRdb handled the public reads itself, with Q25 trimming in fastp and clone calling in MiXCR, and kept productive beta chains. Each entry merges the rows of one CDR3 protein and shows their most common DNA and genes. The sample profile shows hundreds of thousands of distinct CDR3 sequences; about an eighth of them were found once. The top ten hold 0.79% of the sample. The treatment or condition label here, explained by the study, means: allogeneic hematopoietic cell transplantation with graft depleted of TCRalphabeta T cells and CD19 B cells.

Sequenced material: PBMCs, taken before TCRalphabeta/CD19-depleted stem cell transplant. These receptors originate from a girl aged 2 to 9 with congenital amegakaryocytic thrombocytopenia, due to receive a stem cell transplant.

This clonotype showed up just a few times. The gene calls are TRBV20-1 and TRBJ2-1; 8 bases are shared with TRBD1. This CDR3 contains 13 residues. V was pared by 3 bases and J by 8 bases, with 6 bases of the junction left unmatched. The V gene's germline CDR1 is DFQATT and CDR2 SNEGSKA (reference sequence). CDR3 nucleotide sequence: TGCAGTGCTAGGGACAGGGTGAGAGATGAGCAGTTCTTC. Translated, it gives CSARDRVRDEQFF.

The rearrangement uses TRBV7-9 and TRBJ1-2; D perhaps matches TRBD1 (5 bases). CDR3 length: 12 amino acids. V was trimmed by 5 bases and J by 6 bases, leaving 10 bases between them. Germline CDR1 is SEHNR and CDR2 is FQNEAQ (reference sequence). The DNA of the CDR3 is TGTGCCAGCAGCCAAGGGGTCAATGGCTACACCTTC. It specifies CASSQGVNGYTF.

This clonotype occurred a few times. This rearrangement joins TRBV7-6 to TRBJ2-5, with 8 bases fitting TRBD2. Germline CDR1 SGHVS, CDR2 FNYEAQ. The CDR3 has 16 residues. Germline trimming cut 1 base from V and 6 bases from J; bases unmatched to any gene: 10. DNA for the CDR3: TGTGCCAGCAGCTTAGGCCCAGCGGGAGTCACAAAGACCCAGTACTTC. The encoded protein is CASSLGPAGVTKTQYF.

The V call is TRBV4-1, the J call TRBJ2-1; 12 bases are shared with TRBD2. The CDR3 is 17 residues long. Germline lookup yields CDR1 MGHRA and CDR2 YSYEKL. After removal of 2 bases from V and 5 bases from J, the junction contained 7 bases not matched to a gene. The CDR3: CASSQFSSGRANNEQFF. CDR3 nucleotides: TGCGCCAGCAGCCAATTCTCTAGCGGGAGGGCCAACAATGAGCAGTTCTTC.

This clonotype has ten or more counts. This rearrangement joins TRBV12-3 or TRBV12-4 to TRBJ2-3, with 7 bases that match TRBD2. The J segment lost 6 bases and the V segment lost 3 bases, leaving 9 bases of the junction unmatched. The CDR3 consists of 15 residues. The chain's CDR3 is CASSFIGGRPDTQYF. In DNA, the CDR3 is TGTGCCAGCAGTTTCATAGGCGGGAGACCGGATACGCAGTATTTT.

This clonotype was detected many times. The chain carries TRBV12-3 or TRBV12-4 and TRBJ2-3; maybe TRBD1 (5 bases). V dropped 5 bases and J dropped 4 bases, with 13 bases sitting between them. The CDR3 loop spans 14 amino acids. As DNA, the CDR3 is TGTGCCAGCAGTAAAAGGGGATCCCCAGATACGCAGTATTTT. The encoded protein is CASSKRGSPDTQYF.

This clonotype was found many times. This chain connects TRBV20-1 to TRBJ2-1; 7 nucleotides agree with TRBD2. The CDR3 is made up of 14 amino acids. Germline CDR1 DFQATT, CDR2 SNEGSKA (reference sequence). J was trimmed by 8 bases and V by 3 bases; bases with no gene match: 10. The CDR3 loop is CSASGTTSTDEQFF. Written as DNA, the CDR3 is TGCAGTGCTAGCGGGACTACTAGCACCGATGAGCAGTTCTTC.

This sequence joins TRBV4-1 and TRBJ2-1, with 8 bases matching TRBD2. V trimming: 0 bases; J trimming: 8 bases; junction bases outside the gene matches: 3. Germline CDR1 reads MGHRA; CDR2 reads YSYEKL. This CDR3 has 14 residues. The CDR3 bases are TGCGCCAGCAGCCAAGACCTCGGGAGGGATGAGCAGTTCTTC. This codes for CASSQDLGRDEQFF.

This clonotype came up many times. CDR3 loop: CASSWDSGNQPQHF. CDR3 bases: TGCGCCAGCAGCTGGGACAGCGGCAATCAGCCCCAGCATTTT. The V and J genes are TRBV5-1 and TRBJ1-5, with TRBD1 matching over 7 bases. This CDR3 is 14 amino acids long. The V segment lost 3 bases and the J segment 2 bases; nucleotides outside the gene matches: 2. The germline V gene encodes CDR1 SGHRS and CDR2 YFSETQ.

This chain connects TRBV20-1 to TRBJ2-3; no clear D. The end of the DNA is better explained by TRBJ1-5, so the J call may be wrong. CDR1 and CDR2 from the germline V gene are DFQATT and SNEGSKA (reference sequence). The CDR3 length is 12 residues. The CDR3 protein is CSAGVSTDTQHF. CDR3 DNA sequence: TGCAGTGCTGGGGTTAGCACAGATACGCAGCATTTT.

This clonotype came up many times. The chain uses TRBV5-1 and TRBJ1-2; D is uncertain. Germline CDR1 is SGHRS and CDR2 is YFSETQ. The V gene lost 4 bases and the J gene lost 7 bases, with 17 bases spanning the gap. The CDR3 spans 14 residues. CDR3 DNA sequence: TGCGCCAGCAGCCCTGAGACATCCACCCTTGGCTACACCTTC. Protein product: CASSPETSTLGYTF. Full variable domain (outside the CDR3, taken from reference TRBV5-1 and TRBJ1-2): KAGVTQTPRYLIKTRGQQVTLSCSPISGHRSVSWYQQTPGQGLQFLFEYFSETQRNKGNFPGRFSGRQFSNSRSEMNVSTLELGDSALYLCASSPETSTLGYTFGSGTRLTVV.

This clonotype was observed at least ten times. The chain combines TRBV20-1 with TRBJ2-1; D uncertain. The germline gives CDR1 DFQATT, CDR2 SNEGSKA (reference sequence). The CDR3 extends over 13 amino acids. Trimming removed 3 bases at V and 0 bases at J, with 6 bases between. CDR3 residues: CSASVGSYNEQFF. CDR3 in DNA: TGCAGTGCTAGCGTGGGCTCCTACAATGAGCAGTTCTTC.

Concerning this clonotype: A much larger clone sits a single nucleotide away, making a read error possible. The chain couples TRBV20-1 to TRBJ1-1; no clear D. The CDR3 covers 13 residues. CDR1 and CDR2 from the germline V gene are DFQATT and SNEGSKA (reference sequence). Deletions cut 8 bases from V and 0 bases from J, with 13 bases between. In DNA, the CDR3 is TGCAGTTGGGGAAAGCGGTTGAACACTGAAGCTTTCTTT. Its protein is CSWGKRLNTEAFF.

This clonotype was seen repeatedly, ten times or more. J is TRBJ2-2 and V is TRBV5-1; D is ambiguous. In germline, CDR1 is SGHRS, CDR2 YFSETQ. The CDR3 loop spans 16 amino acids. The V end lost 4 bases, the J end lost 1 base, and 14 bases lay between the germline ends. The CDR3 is CASSGRMAKNTGELFF. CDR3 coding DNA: TGCGCCAGCAGCGGGCGAATGGCCAAGAACACCGGGGAGCTGTTTTTT.

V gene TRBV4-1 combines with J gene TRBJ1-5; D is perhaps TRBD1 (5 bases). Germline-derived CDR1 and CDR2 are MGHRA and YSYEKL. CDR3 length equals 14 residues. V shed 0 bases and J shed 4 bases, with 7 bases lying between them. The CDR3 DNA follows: TGCGCCAGCAGCCAAGACAGGGCTAATCAGCCCCAGCATTTT. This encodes CASSQDRANQPQHF.

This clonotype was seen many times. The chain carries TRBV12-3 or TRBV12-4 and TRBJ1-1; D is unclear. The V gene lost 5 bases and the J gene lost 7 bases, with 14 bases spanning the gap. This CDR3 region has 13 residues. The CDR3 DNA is TGTGCCAGCAGTCCCCCAATGAGGGTTGAAGCTTTCTTT. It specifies CASSPPMRVEAFF.